What follows are 15 T cell receptor beta chains derived from one specimen sequenced in a study of beta chain features in type 1 diabetes. Investigators reverse transcribed all isolated RNA, so they sequenced expressed TCRB transcripts. The protocol was immunoSEQ multiplex PCR, while the TCRdb copy is restricted to in-frame clones and leaves out a portion. The sample has 120,000 to 150,000 clones; more than 9% are singletons. Sequences were obtained from naive CD4+ T cells from blood. These receptors came from a man aged 18 to 30 in good health.

The chain has TRBV30 and TRBJ1-1, with D unclear. Germline loops: CDR1 GTSNPN, CDR2 SVGIG (reference sequence). V gave up 5 bases and J gave up 8 bases, with 6 bases separating them. This CDR3 comprises 9 residues. DNA of the CDR3: TGTGCCTGGGGACTGGAAGCTTTCTTT. Encoded protein: CAWGLEAFF. Variable domain in full (rest from reference TRBV30 and TRBJ1-1): SQTIHQWPATLVQPVGSPLSLECTVEGTSNPNLYWYRQAAGRGLQLLFYSVGIGQISSEVPQNLSASRPQDRQFILSSKKLLLSDSGFYLCAWGLEAFFGQGTRLTVV.

This clone was seen a few times. The rearrangement joins TRBV7-2 to TRBJ1-4, with D maybe TRBD1 (5 bases). Per the germline V gene, CDR1 is SGHTA and CDR2 is FQGNSA. The CDR3 runs to 15 residues. V was shortened by 2 bases and J by 3 bases, with 10 bases between the two germline ends. The CDR3 here is CASSLIGAPNEKLFF. The DNA of the CDR3 is TGTGCCAGCAGCTTAATAGGGGCTCCTAATGAAAAACTGTTTTTT.

A few counts support this clone. This chain joins TRBV18 and TRBJ2-3, with a possible D match to TRBD1 (5 bases). V lost 1 base, J lost 4 bases, and 15 bases lay in between. CDR1 and CDR2 from the germline V gene are KGHSH and LQKENI. This CDR3 comprises 16 residues. CDR3 sequence (DNA): TGTGCCAGCTCACCACAGGACATCCCTGGGGCAGATACGCAGTATTTT. Its translation: CASSPQDIPGADTQYF.

This clone was counted a few times. This chain links TRBV4-1 with TRBJ2-7; tentatively, D is TRBD1 (6 bases). The germline V gene has CDR1 MGHRA and CDR2 YSYEKL. CDR3 length: 16 amino acids. Trimming took 2 bases from V and 0 from J, leaving 14 bases between them. The CDR3, as DNA: TGCGCCAGCAGCCAACAACCAGACAGGAGCTCCTACGAGCAGTACTTC. Protein sequence: CASSQQPDRSSYEQYF.

This clone came up many times. CDR3 coding DNA: TGTGCCAGCAGTATGACAGGACACTCCTACAATGAGCAGTTCTTC. It yields the protein CASSMTGHSYNEQFF. The chain uses TRBV28 and TRBJ2-1; maybe TRBD1 (6 bases). The CDR3 sequence is 15 residues long. V lost 5 bases, J lost 0 bases, and 11 bases lay in between. The germline CDR1 and CDR2 sequences are MDHEN and SYDVKM.

There are a few counts of this clone. The V and J genes are TRBV18 and TRBJ2-3; maybe TRBD2 (6 bases). The CDR3 consists of 12 residues. V lost 3 bases and J 5 bases, leaving 6 bases between the germline ends. Per the germline V gene, CDR1 is KGHSH and CDR2 is LQKENI. CDR3 bases: TGTGCCAGCTCACCGGGAGGAGATACGCAGTATTTT. Its protein product is CASSPGGDTQYF.

The chain couples TRBV5-1 to TRBJ2-3; D ambiguous. V shed 3 bases and J shed 1 base, with 6 bases lying between them. The CDR3 contains 13 residues. Germline assignment: CDR1 SGHRS and CDR2 YFSETQ. CDR3 sequence (DNA): TGCGCCAGCAGCTCCCGGGGCACAGATACGCAGTATTTT. It translates to CASSSRGTDTQYF.

This clone was recorded a few times. The chain combines TRBV4-1 with TRBJ1-2, with 11 nucleotides matching TRBD1. Germline V gene sequence: CDR1 MGHRA, CDR2 YSYEKL. The CDR3 has 15 residues. V shed 4 bases, J shed 3 bases, and the junction held 4 bases outside the gene matches. The CDR3 bases are TGCGCCAGCAGCCCCGGACAGGGGGCAGACTATGGCTACACCTTC. The encoded protein is CASSPGQGADYGYTF.

This clone was detected many times. V and J are TRBV4-3 and TRBJ2-3; 7 bases line up with TRBD1. There are 15 residues in the CDR3. CDR1 LGHNA and CDR2 YSLEER come from the germline V gene. Trimming cost V 6 bases and J 3 bases; bases outside gene matches: 9. In nucleotides, the CDR3 is TGCGCCAGCAGTCACCAGCGACAGGGAACAGATACGCAGTATTTT. The encoded protein is CASSHQRQGTDTQYF.

The rearrangement links TRBV7-2 to TRBJ2-3; 13 bases map to TRBD2. There are 15 residues in the CDR3. Unmatched junction bases numbered 7, after V lost 4 bases and J lost 9 bases. Germline loops: CDR1 SGHTA, CDR2 FQGNSA. CDR3 bases: TGTGCCAGCAGCTCCGAAGGGACTAGCGGGGCAACGCAGTATTTT. Its protein product is CASSSEGTSGATQYF.

This clone has a handful of counts. The chain carries TRBV27 and TRBJ2-5; 10 nucleotides align to TRBD1. The CDR3 length is 15 residues. Germline V gives CDR1 MNHEY, CDR2 SMNVEV (reference sequence). The ends lost 7 bases at V and 3 bases at J; junction bases unmatched: 8. CDR3 protein: CASTPLGQGKETQYF. As DNA, the CDR3 is TGTGCCAGCACCCCGCTGGGACAGGGGAAAGAGACCCAGTACTTC.

This clone came up a few times. The chain is built from TRBV4-2 and TRBJ2-5, with 15 positions matching TRBD2. The CDR3 runs to 18 residues. Germline trimming cut 3 bases from V and 4 bases from J; bases unmatched to any gene: 9. CDR1 is LGHNA and CDR2 is YNFKEQ in the germline V gene. In DNA form, the CDR3 reads TGTGCCAGCAGCCACGCGGGACTAGCGGGGGGCGGGGGAGAGACCCAGTACTTC. This translates into CASSHAGLAGGGGETQYF.

This clone showed up just a few times. The gene calls are TRBV7-8 and TRBJ2-7; TRBD2 matches at 7 bases. Germline loops: CDR1 SGHVS, CDR2 FQNEAQ. V dropped 0 bases and J dropped 4; count of bases not matched to a gene: 6. This CDR3 region has 15 residues. CDR3 in amino acids: CASSLALGGSYEQYF. In DNA, the CDR3 is TGTGCCAGCAGCTTAGCGCTGGGGGGGTCGTACGAGCAGTACTTC.

This chain links TRBV11-3 with TRBJ1-1; D ambiguous. The CDR3 runs to 14 residues. The germline CDR1 and CDR2 sequences are SGHNT and YENEEA. V shed 1 base and J shed 0 bases, with 6 bases lying between them. The CDR3 DNA reads TGTGCCAGCAGCTTAGGGCGGATGAACACTGAAGCTTTCTTT. As protein: CASSLGRMNTEAFF.

The rearrangement links TRBV6-6 to TRBJ1-1; TRBD1 might be the D (6 bases). The CDR3 covers 12 residues. Trimming removed 6 bases at V and 8 bases at J, with 13 bases between. The germline V gene has CDR1 MNHNY and CDR2 SVGAGI (reference sequence). The CDR3 loop reads CASRQGLGEAFF. The CDR3 bases are TGTGCCAGCAGACAGGGCTTGGGAGAAGCTTTCTTT.